The rows below give T cell receptor beta chains drawn from one sample of a study of T cells after yellow fever vaccination. TCRdb re-analysed the 5' RACE reads in MiXCR, keeping a single row per CDR3 protein. The data contain 250,000 or so distinct CDR3 sequences, about 3.5% of them singletons. The source was PBMCs, collected 15 days after the yellow fever booster vaccination. Receptors originate from a young man who received the YFV17D yellow fever vaccine. Both conserved end residues are part of each CDR3. D genes are given only for firm matches. Where a row states a size, it is once, few, many or the class of an expanded clone; other rows omit it.

v_gene	d_gene	j_gene	abundance	CDR3aa	CDR3nt
TRBV2	NA	TRBJ2-2	many	CASTEGWAGELFF	TGTGCCAGCACCGAGGGTTGGGCCGGGGAGCTGTTTTTT
TRBV24-1	NA	TRBJ2-5	many	CATSDPGTSAQETQYF	TGTGCCACCAGTGACCCCGGGACTTCTGCCCAAGAGACCCAGTACTTC
TRBV5-1	TRBD2	TRBJ2-3	many	CASSLEGLRGDTQYF	TGCGCCAGCAGCTTGGAGGGACTACGGGGAGATACGCAGTATTTT
TRBV27	TRBD1	TRBJ2-1	many	CASSLTGQPYNEQFF	TGTGCCAGCAGTTTAACGGGACAGCCCTACAATGAGCAGTTCTTC
TRBV12-3/TRBV12-4	NA	TRBJ2-5	many	CASSRQAQYF	TGTGCCAGCAGCCGTCAGGCCCAGTACTTC
TRBV7-2	NA	TRBJ2-2	many	CASSPQEYTGELFF	TGTGCCAGCAGCCCACAGGAGTACACCGGGGAGCTGTTTTTT
TRBV5-1	NA	TRBJ2-5	many	CASSPTWTQETQYF	TGCGCCAGCAGCCCCACCTGGACCCAAGAGACCCAGTACTTC
TRBV27	NA	TRBJ2-1	few	CASIEGLTDEQFF	TGTGCCAGCATCGAGGGTCTCACCGATGAGCAGTTCTTC
TRBV7-9	NA	TRBJ1-1	many	CASSPWTENTEAFF	TGTGCCAGCAGCCCATGGACAGAGAACACTGAAGCTTTCTTT
TRBV29-1	NA	TRBJ2-7	NA	CSVEDSRGPSSYEQYF	TGCAGCGTTGAGGATTCCCGGGGACCCAGCTCCTACGAGCAGTACTTC
TRBV6-2/TRBV6-3	NA	TRBJ1-1	many	CASSKIWHNPPEAFF	TGTGCCAGCTCCAAAATTTGGCATAATCCACCTGAAGCTTTCTTT
TRBV6-4	TRBD2	TRBJ2-2	many	CASSGLAGNTGELFF	TGTGCCAGCAGTGGACTAGCGGGGAACACCGGGGAGCTGTTTTTT
TRBV4-3	NA	TRBJ2-3	many	CASSQDPGGDTQYF	TGCGCCAGCAGCCAAGATCCGGGCGGAGATACGCAGTATTTT
TRBV25-1	NA	TRBJ2-1	many	CASSVRGARIYNEQFF	TGTGCCAGCAGTGTCCGGGGGGCCAGGATATACAATGAGCAGTTCTTC
TRBV11-2	TRBD1	TRBJ2-1	many	CASSSWDRPYNEQFF	TGTGCCAGCAGCTCGTGGGACAGACCCTACAATGAGCAGTTCTTC
TRBV2	NA	TRBJ1-3	many	CASSDMGAGNTIYF	TGTGCCAGCAGTGACATGGGGGCTGGAAACACCATATATTTT
TRBV7-9	TRBD2	TRBJ2-5	many	CASSSGAYTGGETQYF	TGTGCCAGCAGCTCCGGGGCGTATACGGGAGGAGAGACCCAGTACTTC
TRBV27	NA	TRBJ1-2	many	CASSFLRNVAEGHGYGYTF	TGTGCCAGCAGTTTCCTCCGAAACGTCGCGGAGGGACATGGCTATGGCTACACCTTC
TRBV4-1	NA	TRBJ1-1	many	CASSHGGYMNTEAFF	TGCGCCAGCAGCCATGGCGGATACATGAACACTGAAGCTTTCTTT
TRBV5-1	NA	TRBJ2-5	many	CASFVVQETQYF	TGCGCCAGCTTCGTCGTCCAAGAGACCCAGTACTTC
TRBV12-3/TRBV12-4	TRBD2	TRBJ2-7	many	CASSHPGTGGESYEQYF	TGTGCCAGCAGCCACCCGGGGACGGGGGGGGAATCCTACGAGCAGTACTTC
TRBV20-1	NA	TRBJ2-2	many	CSASGQFLNTGELFF	TGCAGTGCAAGCGGACAGTTCCTAAACACCGGGGAGCTGTTTTTT
TRBV24-1	NA	TRBJ2-5	many	CATSDFMGRKETQYF	TGTGCCACCAGTGATTTCATGGGTAGGAAAGAGACCCAGTACTTC
TRBV5-6	NA	TRBJ1-6	many	CASARGVDSPLHF	TGTGCCAGCGCCAGGGGCGTGGACTCACCCCTCCACTTT
TRBV12-3/TRBV12-4	TRBD2	TRBJ2-7	many	CASSQLTSGPYEQYF	TGTGCCAGCAGTCAATTGACTAGCGGCCCCTACGAGCAGTACTTC
TRBV27	TRBD1	TRBJ2-1	many	CASSLAQGAFSYNEQFF	TGTGCCAGCAGCCTAGCACAGGGGGCGTTTTCCTACAATGAGCAGTTCTTC
TRBV4-1	NA	TRBJ2-1	many	CASSQEAGGVDDEQFF	TGCGCCAGCAGCCAAGAAGCCGGGGGCGTAGATGATGAGCAGTTCTTC
TRBV4-1	TRBD2	TRBJ2-3	many	CASSHYLAGGTGADTQYF	TGCGCCAGCAGCCATTATCTAGCGGGGGGTACTGGCGCAGATACGCAGTATTTT
TRBV4-1	NA	TRBJ1-4	many	CARPAGREKLFF	TGCGCCAGGCCTGCTGGGAGGGAAAAACTGTTTTTT
TRBV2	NA	TRBJ2-6	many	CASRVGSGANVLTF	TGTGCCAGCAGGGTTGGCTCTGGGGCCAACGTCCTGACTTTC
TRBV5-1	TRBD1	TRBJ2-7	many	CASSLEGQGSEQYF	TGCGCCAGCAGCTTGGAAGGACAGGGGAGCGAGCAGTACTTC
TRBV12-3/TRBV12-4	TRBD1	TRBJ2-2	many	CASSFRQGAAGELFF	TGTGCCAGCAGTTTTCGACAGGGGGCCGCCGGGGAGCTGTTTTTT
TRBV3-1	TRBD1	TRBJ2-2	many	CASRESTGTGPTGELFF	TGTGCCAGCAGAGAATCTACCGGGACAGGACCCACCGGGGAGCTGTTTTTT
TRBV20-1	NA	TRBJ2-4	many	CSASGPSNF	TGCAGTGCTTCCGGGCCCAGTAACTTC
TRBV20-1	NA	TRBJ2-3	many	CSAKKALDPDTQYF	TGCAGTGCCAAAAAAGCACTAGACCCAGATACGCAGTATTTT
TRBV9	NA	TRBJ1-4	many	CASSSSGASNEKLFF	TGTGCCAGCAGCTCCAGCGGCGCAAGTAATGAAAAACTGTTTTTT
TRBV2	NA	TRBJ2-7	many	CASSLSGPWYEQYF	TGTGCCAGCAGTCTTTCAGGGCCGTGGTACGAGCAGTACTTC
TRBV27	NA	TRBJ2-2	many	CASSSPSGWGTGELFF	TGTGCCAGCAGTTCTCCCTCAGGGTGGGGCACCGGGGAGCTGTTTTTT
TRBV7-2	TRBD1	TRBJ1-6	many	CASIEGGQGSSPLHF	TGTGCCAGCATCGAGGGGGGACAGGGGAGTTCACCCCTCCACTTT
TRBV14	TRBD1	TRBJ1-4	many	CASSHWTGPNEKLFF	TGTGCCAGCAGCCATTGGACAGGGCCTAATGAAAAACTGTTTTTT
TRBV7-2	NA	TRBJ1-1	many	CASSLYGTEAFF	TGTGCCAGCAGCTTATATGGCACTGAAGCTTTCTTT
TRBV20-1	NA	TRBJ1-2	many	CSVFGAPNYGYTF	TGCAGTGTCTTCGGGGCACCTAACTATGGCTACACCTTC
TRBV18	TRBD1	TRBJ1-6	many	CASSYLPTGTGNNNSPLHF	TGTGCCAGCTCATACCTCCCCACCGGGACAGGGAATAATAATTCACCCCTCCACTTT
TRBV6-5	TRBD1	TRBJ2-3	few	CASRPFSDRGRRGLLFPSTDTQYF	TGTGCCAGCAGACCCTTTTCGGACAGGGGGCGCAGGGGACTCCTTTTTCCTAGCACAGATACGCAGTATTTT
TRBV12-3/TRBV12-4	NA	TRBJ1-1	few	CASSLLGENTEAFF	TGTGCCAGCAGTTTGCTTGGGGAAAACACTGAAGCTTTCTTT
TRBV12-3/TRBV12-4	NA	TRBJ1-6	medium-sized	CASSNPPAPLHF	TGTGCCAGCAGTAACCCACCCGCACCCCTCCACTTT
TRBV5-1	TRBD2	TRBJ2-1	many	CASSSQTSGGNEQFF	TGCGCCAGCAGCTCCCAGACTAGCGGGGGGAATGAGCAGTTCTTC
TRBV7-8	NA	TRBJ1-2	many	CASSLLAPGTNYGYTF	TGTGCCAGCAGCTTATTGGCCCCAGGGACTAACTATGGCTACACCTTC
TRBV11-2	NA	TRBJ2-3	NA	CASSFSAVTDTQYF	TGTGCCAGCAGCTTTTCGGCGGTTACAGATACGCAGTATTTT
TRBV7-8	NA	TRBJ2-5	many	CASSLVPLRVETQYF	TGTGCCAGCAGCTTAGTTCCGCTTAGGGTTGAGACCCAGTACTTC
TRBV29-1	TRBD1	TRBJ2-2	many	CSVEGDRVTGELFF	TGCAGCGTTGAAGGGGACAGGGTCACCGGGGAGCTGTTTTTT
TRBV5-6	NA	TRBJ2-3	many	CASSLVSDTQYF	TGTGCCAGCAGCTTGGTGAGCGATACGCAGTATTTT
TRBV20-1	NA	TRBJ1-6	many	CSVEGDNSPLHF	TGCAGTGTCGAGGGGGACAATTCACCCCTCCACTTT
TRBV7-3	NA	TRBJ2-7	many	CASSLTGTPWSEQYF	TGTGCCAGCAGCTTAACGGGGACACCCTGGTCCGAGCAGTACTTC
TRBV6-5	NA	TRBJ1-1	many	CASSYDQGRGTFF	TGTGCCAGCAGTTACGATCAGGGGCGAGGGACTTTCTTT
TRBV5-1	NA	TRBJ1-1	many	CASSWGFGVVRRMNTEAFF	TGCGCCAGCAGCTGGGGTTTTGGGGTCGTCAGGCGGATGAACACTGAAGCTTTCTTT
TRBV5-4	NA	TRBJ2-1	many	CASSFNPHEQFF	TGTGCCAGCAGCTTTAATCCACATGAGCAGTTCTTC
TRBV7-9	NA	TRBJ2-7	many	CASSSLSYEQYF	TGTGCCAGCAGCTCATTATCATACGAGCAGTACTTC
TRBV20-1	NA	TRBJ1-1	many	CSPLSGVMNTEAFF	TGCAGTCCCCTAAGTGGGGTAATGAACACTGAAGCTTTCTTT